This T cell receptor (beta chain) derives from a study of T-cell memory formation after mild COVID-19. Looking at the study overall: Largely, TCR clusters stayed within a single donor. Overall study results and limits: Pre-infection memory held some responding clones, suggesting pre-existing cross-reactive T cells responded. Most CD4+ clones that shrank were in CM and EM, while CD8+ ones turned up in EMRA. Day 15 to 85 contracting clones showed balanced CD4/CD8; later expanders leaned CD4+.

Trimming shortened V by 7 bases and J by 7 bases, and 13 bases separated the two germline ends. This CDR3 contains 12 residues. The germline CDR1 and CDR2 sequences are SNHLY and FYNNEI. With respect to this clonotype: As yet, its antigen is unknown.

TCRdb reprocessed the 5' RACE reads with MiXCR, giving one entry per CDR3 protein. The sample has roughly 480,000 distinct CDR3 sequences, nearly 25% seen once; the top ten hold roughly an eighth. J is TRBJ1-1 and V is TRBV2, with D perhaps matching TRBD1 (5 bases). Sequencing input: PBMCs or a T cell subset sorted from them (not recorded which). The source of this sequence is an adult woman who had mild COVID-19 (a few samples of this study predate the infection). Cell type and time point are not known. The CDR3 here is CASKIGALEAFF. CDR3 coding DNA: TGTGCCAGCAAAATAGGGGCCCTTGAAGCTTTCTTT. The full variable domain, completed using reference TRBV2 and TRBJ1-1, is EPEVTQTPSHQVTQMGQEVILRCVPISNHLYFYWYRQILGQKVEFLVSFYNNEISEKSEIFDDQFSVERPDGSNFTLKIRSTKLEDSAMYFCASKIGALEAFFGQGTRLTVV.